Shown below are 25 T cell receptor beta chains from a single sample sequenced in a study of human T cells and chemical hapten exposure (dated by TCRdb to the early 2020s). Library construction relied on RACE. Sequencing instrument: NextSeq 500. The public reads were run again by TCRdb, first through fastp at Q25 and then through MiXCR, and only productive beta chains were kept. Identical CDR3 protein sequences are pooled into one entry, listed with their most common genes and DNA. This sample lists more than 55,000 distinct CDR3 sequences; 9.8% were detected once. Of the sample, roughly 3.3% is held by the ten largest clones. Sample time point, as interpreted from the label and publication: patch test 1, 2 weeks after DPC sensitization. In the paper's terms, the treatment or condition label means: therapeutic diphenylcyclopropenone sensitization with weekly scalp DPC. This specimen was whole blood, taken in connection with sensitization to the hapten diphenylcyclopropenone (DPC). The source is a woman aged 40 to 55 with alopecia areata. Some clones in this sample may be carry-over from other donors' samples.

This clonotype showed up many times. This chain joins TRBV24-1 and TRBJ2-2; no firm D call. V was cut by 0 bases and J by 5 bases, with 9 bases left in between. Germline assignment: CDR1 KGHDR and CDR2 SFDVKD. This CDR3 contains 15 residues. CDR3 nucleotides: TGTGCCACCAGTGATTTGCCTACCGGGACCGGGGAGCTGTTTTTT. Translation: CATSDLPTGTGELFF.

The CDR3 loop is CSLTGTLNTEAFF. In nucleotides, the CDR3 is TGCAGCTTAACCGGGACCTTGAACACTGAAGCTTTCTTT. The rearrangement joins TRBV29-1 to TRBJ1-1; D possibly corresponds to TRBD1 (5 bases). Germline CDR1 SQVTM, CDR2 ANQGSEA. The V gene lost 8 bases and the J gene lost 0 bases, with 13 bases spanning the gap. The CDR3 is made up of 13 amino acids.

This clonotype appeared many times. V and J are TRBV6-6 and TRBJ2-1, with D hard to call. The germline gives CDR1 MNHNY, CDR2 SVGAGI (reference sequence). The CDR3 contains 13 residues. Trimming cost V 6 bases and J 4 bases, with 10 bases left between them. CDR3 sequence reads: CASSPDLYNEQFF. CDR3 coding DNA: TGTGCCAGCAGCCCTGATCTATACAATGAGCAGTTCTTC.

This clonotype was counted only a few times. The chain carries TRBV6-2 or TRBV6-3 and TRBJ2-1, with TRBD2 matching over 15 bases. CDR1 MNHEY and CDR2 SVGEGT come from the germline V gene. Trimming took 0 bases from V and 12 from J; bases not matched to a gene: 6. This CDR3 region has 16 residues. The CDR3 nucleotides are TGTGCCAGCAGTTACTCCTCGGGACTAGCGGGGGGAATGCAGTTCTTC. Its protein is CASSYSSGLAGGMQFF.

This clonotype was detected many times. The chain is built from TRBV4-1 and TRBJ2-7, with 12 bases aligning to TRBD2. Germline CDR1 reads MGHRA; CDR2 reads YSYEKL. Trimming cost V 3 bases and J 4 bases; bases outside gene matches: 7. The CDR3 has 16 amino acids. CDR3 sequence: CASSQRLAGADYEQYF. DNA for the CDR3: TGCGCCAGCAGCCAGCGACTAGCGGGGGCTGATTACGAGCAGTACTTC.

The sample holds many counts of this clonotype. This sequence joins TRBV28 and TRBJ2-7; TRBD2 agrees at 14 bases. This CDR3 spans 18 amino acids. J was trimmed by 0 bases and V by 10 bases; bases with no gene match: 14. Germline V lookup: CDR1 MDHEN, CDR2 SYDVKM. CDR3 loop: CATLVGTSGGGFSYEQYF. CDR3 DNA sequence: TGTGCCACCCTGGTCGGGACTAGCGGGGGAGGGTTCTCCTACGAGCAGTACTTC.

This clonotype occurred a few times. The chain couples TRBV20-1 to TRBJ2-7; 8 positions match TRBD1. CDR1 and CDR2 from the germline V gene are DFQATT and SNEGSKA (reference sequence). J gave up 6 bases and V 2 bases, and 3 bases lay outside the gene matches. The CDR3 covers 12 residues. CDR3 DNA: TGCAGTGCTAGAACGGACAGGGTCGAGCAGTACTTC. Translated: CSARTDRVEQYF.

The chain recombines TRBV6-2 or TRBV6-3 with TRBJ2-7; a weak D match, TRBD1 (7 bases). This CDR3 is 13 amino acids long. V was pared by 10 bases and J by 4 bases, with 17 bases between. Germline V gene lookup returns CDR1 MNHEY and CDR2 SVGEGT. CDR3 amino acids: CATGRAGGYEQYF. CDR3 nucleotide sequence: TGTGCCACCGGACGGGCAGGGGGGTACGAGCAGTACTTC.

This clonotype was detected only a few times. The chain carries TRBV4-1 and TRBJ2-2; 7 bases agree with TRBD1. CDR3 size: 16 residues. Trimming at V came to 0 bases and at J to 7 bases, leaving 8 bases not matched to a gene. The germline V gene has CDR1 MGHRA and CDR2 YSYEKL. The CDR3 loop reads CASSQDPGQSLGELFF. The CDR3 bases are TGCGCCAGCAGCCAAGATCCGGGACAGAGCCTCGGGGAGCTGTTTTTT.

This clonotype was seen repeatedly, ten times or more. The rearrangement uses TRBV20-1 and TRBJ2-3; TRBD1 matches at 12 bases. Germline values: CDR1 DFQATT, CDR2 SNEGSKA (reference sequence). The CDR3 extends over 16 amino acids. Trimming at V came to 0 bases and at J to 8 bases, leaving 9 bases not matched to a gene. The CDR3 DNA reads TGCAGTGCTAGAGAGCCCGGGACAGGGGGCGAGGGTACGCAGTATTTT. Translating it yields CSAREPGTGGEGTQYF.

The rearrangement joins TRBV11-3 to TRBJ2-1; 8 nucleotides agree with TRBD1. V lost 6 bases, J lost 6 bases, and 4 bases stayed unmatched. The CDR3 length is 13 residues. CDR1 is SGHNT and CDR2 is YENEEA in the germline V gene. The DNA of the CDR3 is TGTGCCAGCAGAAGCACAGGGGGCAATGAGCAGTTCTTC. This gives the protein CASRSTGGNEQFF.

The chain employs TRBV3-1 and TRBJ2-2; TRBD1 might be the D (5 bases). This CDR3 contains 15 residues. V lost 6 bases, J lost 0 bases, and 11 bases lay in between. Per germline, CDR1 LGHDT and CDR2 YNNKEL (reference sequence). Written as DNA, the CDR3 is TGTGCCAGCAGTGCGACAGAGACGAACACCGGGGAGCTGTTTTTT. Translated, it gives CASSATETNTGELFF.

The rearrangement uses TRBV18 and TRBJ2-3, with 9 bases matching TRBD2. Trimming at V came to 5 bases and at J to 0 bases, leaving 0 bases not matched to a gene. CDR3 length equals 14 residues. Germline V gene data show CDR1 as KGHSH and CDR2 as LQKENI. The CDR3 nucleotides are TGTGCCAGCTCAGGACTAGCGAGCACAGATACGCAGTATTTT. Protein product: CASSGLASTDTQYF.

This clonotype was detected ten times or more. The rearrangement uses TRBV3-1 and TRBJ1-5; TRBD1 matches 10 bases. J was trimmed by 3 bases and V by 2 bases; bases with no gene match: 4. CDR3 size: 16 residues. Germline lookup yields CDR1 LGHDT and CDR2 YNNKEL (reference sequence). The CDR3 reads CASSQQTGGNNQPQHF. As DNA, the CDR3 is TGTGCCAGCAGCCAACAGACAGGGGGCAACAATCAGCCCCAGCATTTT.

The sample holds many counts of this clonotype. This chain's CDR3 is CSAMGATNEKLFF. In nucleotides, the CDR3 is TGCAGTGCTATGGGTGCAACTAATGAAAAACTGTTTTTT. This rearrangement joins TRBV20-1 to TRBJ1-4; D gene ambiguous. V dropped 4 bases and J dropped 0 bases, with 6 bases sitting between them. Germline V gene data show CDR1 as DFQATT and CDR2 as SNEGSKA (reference sequence). This CDR3 comprises 13 residues.

This clonotype has at least ten counts. The rearrangement joins TRBV12-3 or TRBV12-4 to TRBJ2-3; no definite D call. Trimming stripped 3 bases from V and 0 bases from J, with 13 bases between. The CDR3 sequence is 16 residues long. CDR3 sequence (DNA): TGTGCCAGCAGTTTCCGGCAGCCGAAGAGCACAGATACGCAGTATTTT. This codes for CASSFRQPKSTDTQYF.

The sample holds a few counts of this clonotype. This sequence joins TRBV30 and TRBJ2-5, with 7 bases that match TRBD1. Trimming at V came to 3 bases and at J to 0 bases, leaving 7 bases not matched to a gene. This CDR3 has 15 amino acids. Germline CDR1 reads GTSNPN; CDR2 reads SVGIG (reference sequence). CDR3 DNA sequence: TGTGCCTGGAGCCACAGGGGTGCGTACCAAGAGACCCAGTACTTC. The encoded protein is CAWSHRGAYQETQYF.

This clonotype was counted at least ten times. This chain joins TRBV7-3 and TRBJ2-5, with 10 positions matching TRBD2. The CDR3 totals 16 residues. V lost 5 bases and J lost 5; bases outside the gene matches: 11. CDR1 is SGHTA and CDR2 is FQGTGA in the germline V gene. The CDR3 region is CASSPDKRGGRETQYF. As DNA, the CDR3 is TGTGCCAGCAGCCCCGATAAGCGGGGGGGCCGTGAGACCCAGTACTTC.

This clonotype was recorded many times. The chain employs TRBV3-1 and TRBJ2-1; 10 nucleotides line up with TRBD1. The V gene end was trimmed by 4 bases and the J gene end by 10 bases; junction bases not matched to a gene: 13. Germline V gene data show CDR1 as LGHDT and CDR2 as YNNKEL (reference sequence). CDR3 length: 16 residues. CDR3 region: CASSPRPTGGLGEQFF. For the CDR3, the DNA is TGTGCCAGCAGCCCAAGGCCGACAGGGGGCTTAGGGGAGCAGTTCTTC.

This clonotype has a count of ten or more. CDR3 sequence (DNA): TGTGCCAGCTTACGGGGCGGGGAAATCTACAATGAGCAGTTCTTC. Its translation is CASLRGGEIYNEQFF. This chain uses TRBV18 with TRBJ2-1, with D perhaps TRBD2 (6 bases). This CDR3 has 15 amino acids. The ends were cut back, 7 bases at V and 3 bases at J, with 16 bases in the middle. Germline V gene sequence: CDR1 KGHSH, CDR2 LQKENI.

This clonotype was observed at least ten times. V is TRBV15 and J is TRBJ1-4, with D uncertain. There are 13 residues in the CDR3. V dropped 3 bases and J dropped 4 bases, with 6 bases sitting between them. CDR1 is LNHNV, CDR2 YYDKDF, per germline (reference sequence). CDR3 DNA sequence: TGTGCCACCAGCAGGGAAAGTAATGAAAAACTGTTTTTT. Residues: CATSRESNEKLFF.

The rearrangement joins TRBV4-3 to TRBJ2-7, with D unresolved. Germline CDR1 reads LGHNA; CDR2 reads YSLEER. The CDR3 has 13 amino acids. With 4 bases removed from V and 0 bases from J, the gap between germline ends came to 7 bases. CDR3 in DNA: TGCGCCAGCAGCCCACAGTACTCCTACGAGCAGTACTTC. As protein: CASSPQYSYEQYF.

V is TRBV12-3 or TRBV12-4 and J is TRBJ1-5, with 7 bases identical to TRBD1. The CDR3 totals 14 residues. V lost 6 bases, J lost 4 bases, and 6 bases stayed unmatched. CDR3 DNA: TGTGCCAGCAGGGCAGGGACAGTTAATCAGCCCCAGCATTTT. It yields the protein CASRAGTVNQPQHF.

This clonotype was recorded at least ten times. The chain recombines TRBV7-8 with TRBJ1-4; TRBD1 aligns across 9 bases. The junction had 2 bases not matched to a gene; V was cut back by 1 base and J by 5 bases. Germline assignment: CDR1 SGHVS and CDR2 FQNEAQ. The CDR3 covers 15 residues. This chain's CDR3 is CASSLVGTGNEKLFF. DNA for the CDR3: TGTGCCAGCAGCTTAGTTGGGACAGGGAATGAAAAACTGTTTTTT.

This clonotype was recorded at least ten times. V usage is TRBV28 and J usage is TRBJ1-4; D call uncertain. The length of the CDR3 is 15 residues. CDR1 and CDR2 from the germline V gene are MDHEN and SYDVKM. Trimming took 3 bases from V and 3 from J, leaving 11 bases between them. The CDR3 here is CASSFGGFSNEKLFF. The DNA for the CDR3 is TGTGCCAGCAGTTTTGGCGGCTTCTCTAATGAAAAACTGTTTTTT.